This record concerns one TCR beta chain sequence. The table came from immunoSEQ multiplex PCR; TCRdb's copy has only in-frame clones and leaves some out. The repertoire has hundreds of thousands of clones, about three quarters of them found once; the top ten carry roughly 13%. V shed 7 bases and J 6 bases; nucleotides not matched to a gene: 11. The CDR3 extends over 14 amino acids. CDR1 is WNHNN and CDR2 is SYGVQD in the germline V gene (reference sequence). The data were taken from a study of shared clonotypes between healthy human individuals. This clonotype originated in a woman aged 40 to 55 in good health. Some clones in this sample may be carry-over from other donors' samples. This chain links TRBV10-1 with TRBJ2-7; 8 bases agree with TRBD1. The source material was PBMCs. The CDR3 sequence is CASNDGQGGGEQYF. CDR3 DNA sequence: TGCGCCAGCAATGACGGACAGGGTGGAGGCGAGCAGTACTTC.